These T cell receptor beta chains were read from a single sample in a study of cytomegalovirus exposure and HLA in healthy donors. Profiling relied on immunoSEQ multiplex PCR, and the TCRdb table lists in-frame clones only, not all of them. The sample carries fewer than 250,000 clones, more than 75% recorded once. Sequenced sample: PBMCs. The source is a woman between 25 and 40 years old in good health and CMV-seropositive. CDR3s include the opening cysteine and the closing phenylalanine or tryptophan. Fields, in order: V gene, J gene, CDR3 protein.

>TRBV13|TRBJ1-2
CASDGTGAGYTF
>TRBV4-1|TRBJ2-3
CASSRVLETTSTDTQYF
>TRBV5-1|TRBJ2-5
CASSLGTSGGLQETQYF
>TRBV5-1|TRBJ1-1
CASTPGRSRTEAFF
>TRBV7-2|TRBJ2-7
CASSPTATAGYEQYF
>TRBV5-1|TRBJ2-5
CASRDPPSRETQYF
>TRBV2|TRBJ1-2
CASSGIETGGGNGYTF
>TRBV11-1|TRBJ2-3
CASSPRGSDTQYF
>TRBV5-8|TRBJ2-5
CASSLVSGETQYF
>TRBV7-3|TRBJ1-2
CASSHKGQGAGGYTF
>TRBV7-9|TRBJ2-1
CASSSGLARSSYNEQFF
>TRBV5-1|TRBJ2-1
CASTIGGGADEQFF
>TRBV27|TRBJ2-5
CASSLDLPGAGETQYF
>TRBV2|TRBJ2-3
CASSEGRGESTDTQYF
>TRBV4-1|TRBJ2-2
CASSQVLQLNTGELFF
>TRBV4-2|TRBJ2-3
CASSQDITSGISTDTQYF
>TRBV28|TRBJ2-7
CASSTLGGPNEQYF
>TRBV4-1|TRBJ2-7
CASSQDGLRPEQYF
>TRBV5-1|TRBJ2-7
CASSLAGTYEQYF
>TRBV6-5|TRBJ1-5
CASSFGQGDQPQHF
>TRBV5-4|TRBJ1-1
CASSLPGGGGTEAFF
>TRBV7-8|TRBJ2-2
CASSLDPDTGELFF
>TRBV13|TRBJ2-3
CASSPNTREGDTQYF
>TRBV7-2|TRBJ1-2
CASSSTTGYYGYTF
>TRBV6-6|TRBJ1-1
CASSYLDFGAEAFF
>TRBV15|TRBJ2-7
CATSRDRGLYEQYF
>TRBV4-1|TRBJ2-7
CASSQDVGSYEQYF
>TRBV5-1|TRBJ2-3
CASSRTGPSTDTQYF
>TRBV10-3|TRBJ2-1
CAISESTGLAVYNEQFF
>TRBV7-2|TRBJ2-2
CASSPRVGTGSLELFF
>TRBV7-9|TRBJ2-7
CASSVLAGFYEQYF
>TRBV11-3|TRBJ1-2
CASSPYPGTGDYGYTF
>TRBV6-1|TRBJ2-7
CASSSLAGGDEQYF
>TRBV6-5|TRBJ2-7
CASRWKAGVEQYF
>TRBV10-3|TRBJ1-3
CAISEYGNTIYF
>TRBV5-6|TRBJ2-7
CASSNSPGLAAKRAYEQYF
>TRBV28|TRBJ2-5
CASGFSQQGRETQYF
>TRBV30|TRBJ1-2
CAWSAYRNSYGYTF
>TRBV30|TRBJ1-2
CAWSSPQASYGYTF
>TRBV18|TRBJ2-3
CASSPGATTDTQYF
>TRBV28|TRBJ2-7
CASSLYGRFEQYF
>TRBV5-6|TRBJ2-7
CASSPSGTGGARQYF
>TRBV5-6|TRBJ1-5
CASSRGGQGSTQPQHF
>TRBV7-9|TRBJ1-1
CSSSRDRVVVEAFF
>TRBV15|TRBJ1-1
CATSREGRGLETEAFF
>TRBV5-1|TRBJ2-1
CASFAVAGGSYNEQFF
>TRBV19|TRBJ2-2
CASTAGVNTGELFF
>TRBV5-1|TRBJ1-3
CASRGTGSSGNTIYF
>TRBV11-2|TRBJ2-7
CASSLGLAGLNEQYF
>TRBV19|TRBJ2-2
CASSTPRTSGRTGELFF
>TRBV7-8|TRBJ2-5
CASSLGLKTQYF
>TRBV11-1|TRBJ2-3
CASSFERTDTQYF
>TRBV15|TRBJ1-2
CATSRQDREVRGYTF